Listed below are T cell receptor beta chains from one sample, sequenced in a study of cytomegalovirus exposure and HLA in healthy donors. Assay: immunoSEQ multiplex PCR; the TCRdb copy retains only in-frame clones and omits some. The sample includes 160,000 or so clones, around 88% of them seen just once. The sequenced material came from PBMCs. Receptor source: a woman younger than 45 in good health and CMV-seronegative. The CDR3 runs from the conserved cysteine through the conserved F or W. The order of the fields is J gene, V gene, D gene, CDR3 protein. D genes are given only for firm matches.

j_call: TRBJ1-1; v_call: TRBV7-9; d_call: -; cdr3_aa: CASSLPAGAPAFF
j_call: TRBJ2-3; v_call: TRBV2; d_call: -; cdr3_aa: CASTRTGASTDTQYF
j_call: TRBJ2-7; v_call: TRBV7-7; d_call: -; cdr3_aa: CASSSPGQGGGWASGTTYEQYF
j_call: TRBJ2-7; v_call: TRBV5-4; d_call: TRBD1; cdr3_aa: CASSPTGTGDYEQYF
j_call: TRBJ1-1; v_call: TRBV5-4; d_call: -; cdr3_aa: CASSLRGRGYTEAFF
j_call: TRBJ1-1; v_call: TRBV27; d_call: -; cdr3_aa: CASSADLLGATEAFF
j_call: -; v_call: TRBV6-5; d_call: TRBD2; cdr3_aa: CASSYFLAGEYEQYF
j_call: TRBJ2-2; v_call: TRBV2; d_call: -; cdr3_aa: CASKSEGAGTGELFF
j_call: TRBJ2-1; v_call: TRBV2; d_call: TRBD2; cdr3_aa: CASSERREGPNEQFF
j_call: TRBJ2-1; v_call: TRBV5-1; d_call: TRBD1; cdr3_aa: CASSLQGFSYNEQFF
j_call: TRBJ2-1; v_call: TRBV6-4; d_call: -; cdr3_aa: CASSRLAYNEQFF
j_call: TRBJ2-7; v_call: TRBV7-2; d_call: TRBD2; cdr3_aa: CASSLDGRANEQYF
j_call: TRBJ1-6; v_call: TRBV6-5; d_call: -; cdr3_aa: CAIRSSYNSPLHF
j_call: TRBJ2-5; v_call: TRBV23-1; d_call: TRBD2; cdr3_aa: CASSQWKAGDGGHQETQYF
j_call: TRBJ1-1; v_call: TRBV7-2; d_call: TRBD1; cdr3_aa: CASSLGQGAFGTEAFF
j_call: TRBJ2-1; v_call: TRBV14; d_call: -; cdr3_aa: CASSQVGQGLYNEQFF
j_call: TRBJ2-1; v_call: TRBV5-4; d_call: TRBD2; cdr3_aa: CASSSSGGAFEQFF
j_call: TRBJ2-1; v_call: TRBV10-1; d_call: -; cdr3_aa: CASSRTADNEQFF
j_call: TRBJ2-1; v_call: TRBV9; d_call: -; cdr3_aa: CASSVVSGRYNEQFF
j_call: TRBJ1-2; v_call: TRBV15; d_call: -; cdr3_aa: CATSRDRGIVGYTF
j_call: TRBJ1-4; v_call: TRBV7-6; d_call: -; cdr3_aa: CASSSGQSTNEKLFF
j_call: TRBJ2-7; v_call: TRBV2; d_call: TRBD2; cdr3_aa: CARSLAGGRNEQYF
j_call: TRBJ2-2; v_call: TRBV6-1; d_call: -; cdr3_aa: CASGSDSNTGELFF
j_call: TRBJ2-7; v_call: TRBV5-4; d_call: -; cdr3_aa: CASSLRGSYEQYF
j_call: TRBJ2-7; v_call: TRBV10-2; d_call: TRBD1; cdr3_aa: CASSEEQGAVEQYF
j_call: TRBJ2-6; v_call: TRBV5-1; d_call: -; cdr3_aa: CASSQTGAGANVLTF
j_call: TRBJ1-1; v_call: TRBV7-9; d_call: -; cdr3_aa: CASSRTITGQNTEAFF
j_call: TRBJ2-1; v_call: TRBV13; d_call: TRBD1; cdr3_aa: CASSHFGTGYNEQFF
j_call: TRBJ2-1; v_call: TRBV6-4; d_call: -; cdr3_aa: CAAPTSDRSSYNEQFF
j_call: TRBJ2-1; v_call: TRBV18; d_call: -; cdr3_aa: CASSNAGYNEQFF
j_call: TRBJ2-1; v_call: TRBV5-4; d_call: TRBD1; cdr3_aa: CASSSGQGHEQFF
j_call: TRBJ2-2; v_call: TRBV19; d_call: TRBD2; cdr3_aa: CASSVLAGANTGELFF
j_call: TRBJ2-7; v_call: TRBV6-5; d_call: TRBD1; cdr3_aa: CASSYGDRGPGYEQYF
j_call: TRBJ2-2; v_call: TRBV4-1; d_call: -; cdr3_aa: CASSRLLSGELFF
j_call: TRBJ1-1; v_call: TRBV5-5; d_call: TRBD1; cdr3_aa: CASSSQGARDTEAFF
j_call: TRBJ1-3; v_call: TRBV9; d_call: -; cdr3_aa: CASSPSDRPGNTIYF
j_call: TRBJ2-3; v_call: TRBV27; d_call: -; cdr3_aa: CASRRLDTQYF
j_call: TRBJ1-2; v_call: TRBV14; d_call: -; cdr3_aa: CASSLRPGVGGGYTF
j_call: TRBJ2-5; v_call: TRBV15; d_call: -; cdr3_aa: CATSRGPETQYF
j_call: TRBJ2-3; v_call: TRBV10-2; d_call: TRBD1; cdr3_aa: CASSDPGQTTDTQYF
j_call: TRBJ2-7; v_call: TRBV4-2; d_call: TRBD2; cdr3_aa: CASSQVAGLAASYEQYF
j_call: TRBJ2-3; v_call: TRBV5-4; d_call: TRBD2; cdr3_aa: CASSSREGADTQYF
j_call: TRBJ1-1; v_call: TRBV7-2; d_call: TRBD1; cdr3_aa: CASGHRGPLQWTEAFF
j_call: TRBJ1-5; v_call: TRBV30; d_call: -; cdr3_aa: CALRGARSNQPQHF
j_call: TRBJ2-2; v_call: TRBV7-7; d_call: -; cdr3_aa: CASSFSGITGELFF
j_call: TRBJ1-1; v_call: TRBV6-1; d_call: -; cdr3_aa: CASSLMVTGNTEAFF
j_call: TRBJ2-7; v_call: TRBV5-6; d_call: TRBD1; cdr3_aa: CASKPRDSYEQYF
j_call: TRBJ2-3; v_call: TRBV19; d_call: TRBD2; cdr3_aa: CASSTLAGGTDTQYF